Shown below are 9 T cell receptor beta chains from a single sample sequenced in a study of CD4 T cells in relation to SARS-CoV-2 and coronaviruses. TCRdb's table, derived via immunoSEQ multiplex PCR, lists solely in-frame clones and lacks some. This repertoire shows approximately 43,000 clones, about 80% found once; its top ten account for about 1.2%. No antigen has been identified for these receptors. The sample comprised naive CD4+ T cells from PBMCs, cultured in vitro. Sample subset: naive CD4+ T cells isolated by negative enrichment. The receptors derive from an adult with COVID-19.

The genes are TRBV10-2 and TRBJ1-1; possibly TRBD1 for D (6 bases). Germline CDR1 reads WSHSY; CDR2 reads SAAADI. CDR3 length equals 15 residues. V was clipped by 2 bases and J by 4 bases, with 14 bases between them. CDR3 DNA sequence: TGCGCCAGCAGTGAGGAATGGGGGGCTGCCACTGAAGCTTTCTTT. This translates into CASSEEWGAATEAFF.

The chain couples TRBV9 to TRBJ1-6, with D maybe TRBD1 (6 bases). The CDR3 is made up of 14 amino acids. Germline-derived CDR1 and CDR2 are SGDLS and YYNGEE. Trimming removed 3 bases from V and 5 bases from J, with 9 bases in between. CDR3 residues: CASSGTADNSPLHF. CDR3 nucleotides: TGTGCCAGCAGCGGGACAGCGGATAATTCACCCCTCCACTTT.

The chain couples TRBV28 to TRBJ2-2; D ambiguous. V was shortened by 7 bases and J by 0 bases, with 12 bases between the two germline ends. Germline values: CDR1 MDHEN, CDR2 SYDVKM. The CDR3 totals 15 residues. In DNA form, the CDR3 reads TGTGCCAGCAACCGAATGGGGTCGAACACCGGGGAGCTGTTTTTT. It specifies CASNRMGSNTGELFF.

This sequence joins TRBV19 and TRBJ2-7, with 7 bases aligning to TRBD2. Losses at the gene ends were 4 bases for V and 2 bases for J; bases not matched to a gene: 5. The length of the CDR3 is 14 residues. Germline CDR1 LNHDA, CDR2 SQIVND (reference sequence). In nucleotides, the CDR3 is TGTGCCAGTAGTAGCGGACTAGGGGCCTACGAGCAGTACTTC. Encoded protein: CASSSGLGAYEQYF.

J is TRBJ2-1 and V is TRBV7-2; D unresolved. V dropped 1 base and J dropped 3 bases, with 10 bases sitting between them. Germline V gene data show CDR1 as SGHTA and CDR2 as FQGNSA. The CDR3 is 15 amino acids. This chain's CDR3 is CASSLEAKSYNEQFF. CDR3 sequence (DNA): TGTGCCAGCAGCTTAGAAGCAAAAAGCTACAATGAGCAGTTCTTC.

There are a few counts of this clone. The chain combines TRBV18 with TRBJ1-2, with D possibly being TRBD1 (6 bases). CDR1 is KGHSH, CDR2 LQKENI, per germline. The CDR3 length is 15 residues. Deletions cut 3 bases from V and 0 bases from J, with 11 bases between. The CDR3 DNA reads TGTGCCAGCTCACCCCGGACAGACTCTAACTATGGCTACACCTTC. Amino acids: CASSPRTDSNYGYTF.

The chain uses TRBV20-1 and TRBJ2-5; 10 nucleotides align to TRBD2. CDR3 length: 16 amino acids. Trimming took 3 bases from V and 4 from J; bases not matched to a gene: 11. Germline CDR1 reads DFQATT; CDR2 reads SNEGSKA (reference sequence). The CDR3 coding sequence is TGCAGTGCTAGTATTAGCGGGAGGATGGTGGGAGAGACCCAGTACTTC. It is translated as CSASISGRMVGETQYF.

The chain employs TRBV7-9 and TRBJ2-7, with D possibly TRBD1 on 6 matching bases. The ends were cut back, 5 bases at V and 11 bases at J, with 19 bases in the middle. The CDR3 spans 13 residues. The germline CDR1 and CDR2 sequences are SEHNR and FQNEAQ (reference sequence). CDR3 DNA sequence: TGTGCCAGCAGCCCCAGGGCGGCAAGGGGGAAGTACTTC. As protein: CASSPRAARGKYF.

J is TRBJ2-3 and V is TRBV7-2; D possibly corresponds to TRBD2 (5 bases). Trimming took off 1 base at V and 4 bases at J, with 12 bases between the two ends. Per germline, CDR1 SGHTA and CDR2 FQGNSA. The CDR3 spans 15 residues. CDR3 DNA sequence: TGTGCCAGCAGCTTAGGGAGCGGTCGGGCAGATACGCAGTATTTT. This gives the protein CASSLGSGRADTQYF.